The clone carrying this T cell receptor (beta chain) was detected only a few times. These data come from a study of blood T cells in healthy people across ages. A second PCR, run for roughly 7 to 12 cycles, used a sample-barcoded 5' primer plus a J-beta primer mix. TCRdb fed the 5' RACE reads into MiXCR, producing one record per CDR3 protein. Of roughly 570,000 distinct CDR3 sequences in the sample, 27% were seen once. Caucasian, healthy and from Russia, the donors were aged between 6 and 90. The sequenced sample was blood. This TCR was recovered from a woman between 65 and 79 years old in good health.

CDR3 in amino acids: CATGPESTDTQYF. For the CDR3, the DNA is TGTGCCACTGGACCGGAGAGCACAGATACGCAGTATTTT. The chain combines TRBV2 with TRBJ2-3; no clear D. The length of the CDR3 is 13 residues. V lost 10 bases and J 0 bases, leaving 11 bases between the germline ends. Germline CDR1 and CDR2: SNHLY and FYNNEI.